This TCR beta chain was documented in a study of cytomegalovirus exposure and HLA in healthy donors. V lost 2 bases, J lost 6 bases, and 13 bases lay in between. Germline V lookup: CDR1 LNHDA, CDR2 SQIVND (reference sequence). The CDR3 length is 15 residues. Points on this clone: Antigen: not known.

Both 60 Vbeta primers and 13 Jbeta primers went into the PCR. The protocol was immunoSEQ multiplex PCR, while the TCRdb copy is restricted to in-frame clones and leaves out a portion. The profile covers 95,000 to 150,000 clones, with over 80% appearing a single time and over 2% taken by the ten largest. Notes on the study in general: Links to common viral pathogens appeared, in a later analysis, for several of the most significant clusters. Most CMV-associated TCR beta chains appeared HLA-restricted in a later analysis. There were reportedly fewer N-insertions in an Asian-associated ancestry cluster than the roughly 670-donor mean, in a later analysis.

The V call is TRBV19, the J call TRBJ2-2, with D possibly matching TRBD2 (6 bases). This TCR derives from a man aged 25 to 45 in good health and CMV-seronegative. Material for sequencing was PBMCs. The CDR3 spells CASSITPTRPGELFF. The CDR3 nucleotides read TGTGCCAGTAGTATAACCCCGACTAGGCCCGGGGAGCTGTTTTTT.